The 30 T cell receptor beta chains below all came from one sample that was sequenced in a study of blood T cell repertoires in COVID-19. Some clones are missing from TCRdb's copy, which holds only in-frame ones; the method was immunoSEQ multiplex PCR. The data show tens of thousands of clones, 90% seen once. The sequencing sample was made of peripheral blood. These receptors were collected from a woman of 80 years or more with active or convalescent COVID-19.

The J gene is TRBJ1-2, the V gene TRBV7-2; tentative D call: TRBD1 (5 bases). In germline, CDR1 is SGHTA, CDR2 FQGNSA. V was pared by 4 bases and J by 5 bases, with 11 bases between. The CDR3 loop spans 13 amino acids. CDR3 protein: CASSSRTMYGYTF. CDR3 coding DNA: TGTGCCAGCAGCTCTAGGACAATGTATGGCTACACCTTC. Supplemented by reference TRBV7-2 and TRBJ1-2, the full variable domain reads GAGVSQSPSNKVTEKGKDVELRCDPISGHTALYWYRQSLGQGLEFLIYFQGNSAPDKSGLPSDRFSAERTGGSVSTLTIQRTQQEDSAVYLCASSSRTMYGYTFGSGTRLTVV.

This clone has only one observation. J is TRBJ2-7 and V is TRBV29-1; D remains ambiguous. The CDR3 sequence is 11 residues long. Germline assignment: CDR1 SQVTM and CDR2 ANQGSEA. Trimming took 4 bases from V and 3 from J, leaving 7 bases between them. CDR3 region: CSVVLGYEQYF. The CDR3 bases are TGCAGCGTTGTCCTCGGCTACGAGCAGTACTTC.

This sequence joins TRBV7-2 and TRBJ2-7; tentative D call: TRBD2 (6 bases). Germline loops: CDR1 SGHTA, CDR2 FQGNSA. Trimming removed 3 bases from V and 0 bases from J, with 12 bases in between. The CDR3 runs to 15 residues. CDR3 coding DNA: TGTGCCAGCAGCTTTCAGGGACTCAACTCCTACGAGCAGTACTTC. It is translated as CASSFQGLNSYEQYF.

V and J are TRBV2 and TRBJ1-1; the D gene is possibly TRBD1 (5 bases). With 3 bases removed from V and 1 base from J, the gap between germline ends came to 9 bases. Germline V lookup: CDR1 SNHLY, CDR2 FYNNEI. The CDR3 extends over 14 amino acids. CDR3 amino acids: CASSEQGRNTEAFF. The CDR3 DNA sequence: TGTGCCAGCAGTGAGCAGGGTAGGAACACTGAAGCTTTCTTT.

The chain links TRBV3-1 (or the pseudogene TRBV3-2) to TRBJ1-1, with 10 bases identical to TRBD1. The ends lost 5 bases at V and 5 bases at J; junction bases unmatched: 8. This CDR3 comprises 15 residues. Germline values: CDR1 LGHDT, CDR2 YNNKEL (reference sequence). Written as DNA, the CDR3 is TGTGCCAGCAGCGAGACAGGGGGCCAGAAGACTGAAGCTTTCTTT. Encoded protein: CASSETGGQKTEAFF.

The CDR3: CASSYSTRDEQFF. The CDR3 coding sequence is TGTGCCAGCAGTTACTCGACGCGGGATGAGCAGTTCTTC. The V and J genes are TRBV6-5 and TRBJ2-1, with D possibly matching TRBD2 (5 bases). There are 13 residues in the CDR3. Germline V CDR1 and CDR2: MNHEY, SVGAGI. The V and J ends lost 0 bases and 8 bases respectively, with 8 bases between them.

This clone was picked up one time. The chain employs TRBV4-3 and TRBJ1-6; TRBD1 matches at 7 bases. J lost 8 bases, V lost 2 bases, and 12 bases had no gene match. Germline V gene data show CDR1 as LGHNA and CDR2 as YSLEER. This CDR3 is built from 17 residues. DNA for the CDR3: TGCGCCAGCAGCCAACTTGACAGGGTAACGAGGGATTCACCCCTCCACTTT. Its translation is CASSQLDRVTRDSPLHF.

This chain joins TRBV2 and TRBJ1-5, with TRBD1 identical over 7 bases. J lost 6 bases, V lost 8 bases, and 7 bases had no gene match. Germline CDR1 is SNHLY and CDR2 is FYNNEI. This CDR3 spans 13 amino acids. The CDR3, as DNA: TGTGCCAGCGGGAGGACAGGTAGTCAGCCCCAGCATTTT. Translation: CASGRTGSQPQHF.

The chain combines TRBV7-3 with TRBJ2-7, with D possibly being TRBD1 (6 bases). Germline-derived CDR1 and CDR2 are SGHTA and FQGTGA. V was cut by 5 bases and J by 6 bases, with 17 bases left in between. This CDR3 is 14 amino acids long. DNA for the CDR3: TGTGCCAGCAGCCCACAGGGTCGAACTGGCGAGCAGTACTTC. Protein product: CASSPQGRTGEQYF.

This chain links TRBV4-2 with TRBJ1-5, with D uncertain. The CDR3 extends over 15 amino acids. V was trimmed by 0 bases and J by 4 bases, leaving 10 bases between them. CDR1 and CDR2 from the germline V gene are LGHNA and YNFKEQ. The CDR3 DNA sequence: TGTGCCAGCAGCCAAGATAGTCGAGGGAATCAGCCCCAGCATTTT. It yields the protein CASSQDSRGNQPQHF.

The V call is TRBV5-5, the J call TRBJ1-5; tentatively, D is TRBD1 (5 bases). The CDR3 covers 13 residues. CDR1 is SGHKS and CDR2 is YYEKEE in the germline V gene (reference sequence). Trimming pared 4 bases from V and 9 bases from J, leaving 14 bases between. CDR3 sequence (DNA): TGTGCCAGCAGCCCGGCGGCCCAGGGGCCCCAGCATTTT. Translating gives CASSPAAQGPQHF.

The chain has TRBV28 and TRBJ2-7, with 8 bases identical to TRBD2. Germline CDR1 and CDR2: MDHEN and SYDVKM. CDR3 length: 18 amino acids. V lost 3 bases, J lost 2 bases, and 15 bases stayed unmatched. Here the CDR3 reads CASSLGPGLVEGAYEQYF. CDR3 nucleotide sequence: TGTGCCAGCAGTTTGGGGCCGGGACTAGTAGAGGGGGCCTACGAGCAGTACTTC. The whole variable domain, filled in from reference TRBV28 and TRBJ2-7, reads DVKVTQSSRYLVKRTGEKVFLECVQDMDHENMFWYRQDPGLGLRLIYFSYDVKMKEKGDIPEGYSVSREKKERFSLILESASTNQTSMYLCASSLGPGLVEGAYEQYFGPGTRLTVT.

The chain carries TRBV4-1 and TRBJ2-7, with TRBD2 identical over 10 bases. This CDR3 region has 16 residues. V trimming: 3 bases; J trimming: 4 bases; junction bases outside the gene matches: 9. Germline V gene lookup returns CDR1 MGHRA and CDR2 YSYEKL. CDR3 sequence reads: CASSQGLAGVSYEQYF. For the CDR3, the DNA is TGCGCCAGCAGCCAGGGTCTAGCGGGGGTCTCTTACGAGCAGTACTTC.

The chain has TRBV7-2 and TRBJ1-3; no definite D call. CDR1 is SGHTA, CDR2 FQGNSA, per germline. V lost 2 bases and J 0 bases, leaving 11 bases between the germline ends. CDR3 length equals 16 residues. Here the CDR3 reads CASSLSSLSSGNTIYF. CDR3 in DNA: TGTGCCAGCAGCTTATCAAGCCTTAGCTCTGGAAACACCATATATTTT.

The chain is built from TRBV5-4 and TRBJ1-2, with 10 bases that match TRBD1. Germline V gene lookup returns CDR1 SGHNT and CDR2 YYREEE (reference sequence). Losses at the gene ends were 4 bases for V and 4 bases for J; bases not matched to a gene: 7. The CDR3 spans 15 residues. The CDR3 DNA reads TGTGCCAGCAGCCCGGGACAGGGGATCGCCTATGGCTACACCTTC. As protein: CASSPGQGIAYGYTF.

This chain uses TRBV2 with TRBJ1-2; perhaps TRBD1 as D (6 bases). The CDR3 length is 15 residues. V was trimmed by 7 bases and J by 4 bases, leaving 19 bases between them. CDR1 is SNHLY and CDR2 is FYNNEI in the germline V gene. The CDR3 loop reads CASTTPDRLPYGYTF. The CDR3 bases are TGTGCCAGCACCACCCCCGACAGGTTGCCCTATGGCTACACCTTC.

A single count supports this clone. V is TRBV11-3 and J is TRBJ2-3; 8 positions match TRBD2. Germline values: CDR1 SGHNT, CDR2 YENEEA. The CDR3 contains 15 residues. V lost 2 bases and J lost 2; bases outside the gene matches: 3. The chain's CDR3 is CASSLYGGDTDTQYF. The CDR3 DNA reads TGTGCCAGCAGCTTATACGGGGGGGACACAGATACGCAGTATTTT.

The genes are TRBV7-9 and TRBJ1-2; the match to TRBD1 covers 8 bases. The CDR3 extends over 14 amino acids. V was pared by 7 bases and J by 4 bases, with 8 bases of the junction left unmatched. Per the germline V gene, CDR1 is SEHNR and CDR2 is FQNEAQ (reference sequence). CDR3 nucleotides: TGTGCCAGCACCCCTTTGGGACAGGCCTATGGCTACACCTTC. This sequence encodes CASTPLGQAYGYTF. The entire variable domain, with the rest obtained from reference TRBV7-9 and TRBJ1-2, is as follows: DTGVSQNPRHKITKRGQNVTFRCDPISEHNRLYWYRQTLGQGPEFLTYFQNEAQLEKSRLLSDRFSAERPKGSFSTLEIQRTEQGDSAMYLCASTPLGQAYGYTFGSGTRLTVV.

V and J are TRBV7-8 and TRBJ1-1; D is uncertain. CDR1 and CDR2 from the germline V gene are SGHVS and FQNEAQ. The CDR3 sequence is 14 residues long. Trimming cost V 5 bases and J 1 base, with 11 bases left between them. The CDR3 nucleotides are TGTGCCAGCAGCGATAGGGAGACGAACACTGAAGCTTTCTTT. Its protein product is CASSDRETNTEAFF.

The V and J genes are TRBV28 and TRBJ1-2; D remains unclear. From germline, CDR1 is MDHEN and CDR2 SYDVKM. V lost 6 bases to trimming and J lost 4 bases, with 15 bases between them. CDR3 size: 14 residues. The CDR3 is CASSSPGLSYGYTF. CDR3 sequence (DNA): TGTGCCAGCAGCTCCCCAGGACTGTCCTATGGCTACACCTTC.

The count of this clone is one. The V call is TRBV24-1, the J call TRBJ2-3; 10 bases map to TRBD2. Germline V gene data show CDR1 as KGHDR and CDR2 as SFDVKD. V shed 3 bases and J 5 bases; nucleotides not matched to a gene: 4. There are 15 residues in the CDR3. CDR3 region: CATSDQRGGRDTQYF. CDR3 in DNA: TGTGCCACCAGTGATCAGCGGGGGGGCCGAGATACGCAGTATTTT.

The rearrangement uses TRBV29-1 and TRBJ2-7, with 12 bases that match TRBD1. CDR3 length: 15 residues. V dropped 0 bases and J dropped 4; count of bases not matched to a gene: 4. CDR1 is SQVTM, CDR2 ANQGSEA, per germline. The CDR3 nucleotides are TGCAGCGTTGAAGAAGGGGGACAGGGGGCATACGAGCAGTACTTC. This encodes CSVEEGGQGAYEQYF.

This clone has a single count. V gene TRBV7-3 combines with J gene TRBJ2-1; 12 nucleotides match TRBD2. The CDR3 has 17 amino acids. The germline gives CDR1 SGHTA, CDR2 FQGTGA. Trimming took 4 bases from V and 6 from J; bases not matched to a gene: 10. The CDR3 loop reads CASSYRATSGGSNEQFF. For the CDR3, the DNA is TGTGCCAGCAGCTACCGTGCGACTAGCGGGGGCTCCAATGAGCAGTTCTTC.

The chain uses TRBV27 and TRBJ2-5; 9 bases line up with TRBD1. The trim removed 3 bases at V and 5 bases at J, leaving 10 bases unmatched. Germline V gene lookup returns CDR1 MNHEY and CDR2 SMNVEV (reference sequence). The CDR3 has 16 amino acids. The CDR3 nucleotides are TGTGCCAGCAGTTTTTCTGTTGGGACAGGGTATGAGACCCAGTACTTC. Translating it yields CASSFSVGTGYETQYF.

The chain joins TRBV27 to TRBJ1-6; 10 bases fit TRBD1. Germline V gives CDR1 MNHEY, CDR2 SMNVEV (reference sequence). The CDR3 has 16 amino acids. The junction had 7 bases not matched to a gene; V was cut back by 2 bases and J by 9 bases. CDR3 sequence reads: CASSLEGTGVSSPLHF. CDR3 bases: TGTGCCAGCAGTTTAGAAGGGACAGGGGTGAGTTCACCCCTCCACTTT.

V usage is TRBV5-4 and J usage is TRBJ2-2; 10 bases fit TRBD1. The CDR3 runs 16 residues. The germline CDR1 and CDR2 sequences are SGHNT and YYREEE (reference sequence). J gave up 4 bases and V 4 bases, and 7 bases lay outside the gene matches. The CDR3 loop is CASSLWTGGPTGELFF. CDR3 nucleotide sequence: TGTGCCAGCAGCCTGTGGACAGGGGGGCCCACCGGGGAGCTGTTTTTT.

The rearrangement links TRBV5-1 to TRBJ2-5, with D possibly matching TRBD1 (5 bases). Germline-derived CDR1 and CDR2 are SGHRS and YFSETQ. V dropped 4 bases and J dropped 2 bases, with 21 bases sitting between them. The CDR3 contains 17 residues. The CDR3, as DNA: TGCGCCAGCAGCCCGCTCGGAACCGGTAGGACACAAGAGACCCAGTACTTC. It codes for CASSPLGTGRTQETQYF.

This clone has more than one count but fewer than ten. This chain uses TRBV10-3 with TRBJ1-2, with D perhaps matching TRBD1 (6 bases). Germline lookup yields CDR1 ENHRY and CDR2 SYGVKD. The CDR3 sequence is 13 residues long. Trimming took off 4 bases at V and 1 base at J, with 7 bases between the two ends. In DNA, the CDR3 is TGTGCCATCAGTGCGGACAGTAACTATGGCTACACCTTC. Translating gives CAISADSNYGYTF.

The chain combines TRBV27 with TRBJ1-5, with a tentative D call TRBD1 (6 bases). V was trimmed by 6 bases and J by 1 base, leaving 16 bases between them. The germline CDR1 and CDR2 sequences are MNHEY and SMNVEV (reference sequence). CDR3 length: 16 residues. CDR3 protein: CASRGGARESNQPQHF. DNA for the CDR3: TGTGCCAGCAGGGGGGGGGCTCGTGAGAGCAATCAGCCCCAGCATTTT.

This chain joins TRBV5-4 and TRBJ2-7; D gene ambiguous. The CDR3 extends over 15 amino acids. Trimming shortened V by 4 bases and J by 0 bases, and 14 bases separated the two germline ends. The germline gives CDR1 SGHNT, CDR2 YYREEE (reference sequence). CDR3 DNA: TGTGCCAGCAGCACCGCTTCCCTTAGCTCCTACGAGCAGTACTTC. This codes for CASSTASLSSYEQYF.